This T cell receptor beta chain was sequenced in a study of cytomegalovirus exposure and HLA in healthy donors (dated by TCRdb to about 2017). Broadly, across the study: According to an earlier analysis of several hundred of the donors, about 179 million T cells yielded some 110 million unique TCR beta sequences and more than 250 Gb of sequence data. About 330 gigabases of sequencing data and around 90 million unique TCR sequences made up an early release that covered several hundred HLA-typed donors. Among the roughly 400 genotyped donors, roughly 80% belonged to the genetic ancestry cluster associated with self-reported Caucasian donors. The study was designed to test whether signatures of past pathogen exposure could be identified by cataloging public T cell receptors. The study used immunosequencing to profile the T cell repertoires of approximately 690 subjects and linked those repertoires to cytomegalovirus serostatus. Besides the first cohort of roughly 700 subjects, a separate validation cohort made up of over 100 different subjects was used. The study combined high-throughput TCR immunosequencing, statistical association of individual TCRs with disease status, and machine learning to predict cytomegalovirus infection status. A later analysis re-examined previously published TCR beta repertoires from several hundred donors and added high-resolution HLA genotyping to investigate patterns of TCR occurrence. In the later analysis, no new phenotypic data were used to find candidate immune exposures; instead, reliance was placed on TCR beta sequences and their occurrence across donors. In an earlier analysis of roughly 600 of the donors, high-throughput TCR beta sequencing was used to judge whether each TCR beta V gene segment behaved as functional or pseudogenic. Donor age, sex, ethnicity and CMV serostatus were compiled together with the repertoire data. A later genetic analysis used genome-wide SNP genotypes for 398 of the 666 donors, treating that subset as a discovery cohort. All discovery cohort repertoires had been generated using a single sequencing platform. Both class I and class II loci were covered by HLA typing, at four-digit resolution. Typing coverage varied by locus: roughly 620-640 donors for A, B, C, DRB1 and DQB1; approximately 560 for DQA1; around 610 for DPA1; 450 to 480 for DPB1. About five DR-DQ haplotypes were treated as single units for association and clustering because of strong linkage in the cohort. Across some 400 genotyped donors of the cohort, an average of 235,054 unique TCR beta nucleotide sequences per donor were sequenced, and approximately 19% of those sequences were non-productive. What the work shows at the level of the full study, not this receptor alone: The classifier was reported to diagnose cytomegalovirus status with high specificity and sensitivity in both the original cohort and the validation cohort. Because HLA typing was missing for some donors at each locus, association tests included only the typed subset. Several of the top co-occurrence clusters appeared to be linked to parvovirus B19, influenza, CMV and Epstein-Barr virus, according to a later analysis. Over 15 rarely observed V segments, including chromosome 9 orphons, were excluded from the earlier analysis of approximately 500 of the donors because counts were too low. It was suggested by the authors that the approach could potentially be generalized to other disease states and immunological phenotypes. Compared with equally common non-associated chains, HLA-associated TCR beta chains in a later analysis were more clonally expanded and had lower generation probabilities. Some IMGT-functional V segments, including TRBV6-2 and TRBV6-3, could not be distinguished by the 87-base-pair reads and were therefore excluded. A group of highly shared sequence variants was considered likely to be a technical artifact of the sequencing pipeline. The cohort was sequenced for TCR beta chains only, and without alpha or paired-chain data the features that could be detected were limited. In a later analysis, more than 15,000 TCR beta sequences were associated with specific HLA alleles at a false discovery rate of 0.05. According to a later genetic analysis, donors in an Asian-associated ancestry cluster had fewer N-insertions in productive TCRs than the approximately 610-donor mean. A further reported finding was that TCR beta sequences accurately predicted the HLA-A and HLA-B alleles for most subjects in the first cohort. Immune exposure information for the cohort was limited to CMV serostatus. Across donors, most TCR sequences were observed very rarely, whereas some public TCRs were present in many individuals. Strong co-occurrence of HLA alleles, especially DR and DQ, made assigning TCR associations to individual alleles difficult. In a later analysis, the rate of TCR association differed among HLA loci, with DRB1 alleles having the most associated TCRs and HLA-C alleles having the fewest. In an earlier analysis of more than 500 of the donors, most TCR beta V segments appeared in productive rearrangements about 87% or about 30% of the time, broadly matching IMGT annotations. In vitro tests confirmed that three of the cytomegalovirus-associated TCR beta chains recognize cytomegalovirus antigens. According to a later analysis, most CMV-associated TCR beta chains appeared to be HLA-restricted, and the HLA associations seemed to be driven largely by CMV exposure. A total of about 180 TCR beta chains were listed by the study as associated with cytomegalovirus. Correlated functional status among segregating V segments might reflect linkage disequilibrium, but an unknown experimental factor could not be ruled out. In a later genetic analysis, a missense DCLRE1C variant was associated with V-gene and J-gene trimming of TCR beta chains, and the association was replicated in an independent cohort. Presence/absence analyses assumed roughly uniform sequencing depth across donors, an assumption that may not hold.

The cohort was made up of 500 to 800 healthy bone marrow donors. At the time of sampling, every cohort member was nominally healthy, though immune exposures that went unrecorded were likely present. The donor was CMV seropositive and belonged to the group of 250 to 300 seropositive cohort members. Every donor gave a peripheral blood sample, and the peripheral blood mononuclear cells from that sample were used for TCR beta sequencing. The Qiagen DNeasy Blood Extraction Kit was used to extract genomic DNA from the blood cell samples. The CDR3 runs 14 amino acids, cysteine and phenylalanine included. The read is trimmed to its CDR3 DNA, 42 bases read in frame from base 1. The germline V gene encodes CDR1 LGHNA and CDR2 YNFKEQ. Relative to germline, V is 0 bases shorter and J is 2 bases shorter, with 8 bases between their ends. Worth noting for this clone: No antigen is known for it. No much larger clonotype is one base removed from it; base qualities were not supplied.

The library came from the immunoSEQ multiplex PCR assay. A mixture of 60 forward primers for TCR Vbeta segments and 13 reverse primers for TCR Jbeta segments was used in the multiplex PCR. Amplification of the CDR3 region of rearranged TCR beta genes was performed with a multiplex PCR assay on genomic DNA. On the Illumina HiSeq System, the amplified TCR beta libraries were sequenced as 87-base-pair reads. Per the authors' processing: A later analysis tallied roughly 80 million unique TCR beta chains across the 660 or so repertoires, and approximately 11 million of those chains were shared by two or more donors. To remove PCR and sequencing errors, raw reads were error-corrected and collapsed into unique sequences using a nearest-neighbor algorithm that merged closely related sequences. Alignment of CDR3 sequences to IMGT reference sequences was used to assign V, D and J gene segments. For a sequence to be retained, a match of at least six nucleotides to both a V gene segment and a J gene segment was required. A rearrangement was called productive if the CDR3 had no stop codons and remained in frame with V and J, and every other rearrangement was called non-productive. Following IMGT convention, CDR3 was defined as the stretch from the second conserved V-encoded cysteine up to the conserved J-encoded phenylalanine. The earlier analysis of some 550 of the donors excluded any sequence lacking an unambiguous match to a single V gene segment. An earlier analysis of a few hundred of the donors called V segments functional above 56.7% productive rearrangements and segregating when the between-donor standard deviation exceeded 5%. A statistical classification framework was built for diagnosing cytomegalovirus status from the catalog of TCR beta chain sequences. V and J gene assignment, in a later analysis, came from comparing TCR nucleotide sequences with IMGT/GENE-DB human TR gene sequences. A later analysis assigned CDR3 sequences and most-parsimonious VDJ recombination scenarios with the TCRdist pipeline. A later analysis defined each TCR beta chain by its CDR3 amino acid sequence plus V-gene family, and excluded reads lacking a unique V-gene family. A later analysis removed 550 to 700 highly shared, low-generation-probability nucleotide sequences to deal with suspected cross-contamination and a sequencing artifact. For each public chain, a later analysis derived a clonal expansion index from normalized ranks of inferred template counts within each repertoire. A later analysis computed generation probabilities with a VDJ recombination model fitted to out-of-frame rearrangements, and checked the results against IGoR. In a later analysis, hypergeometric tests were used to score TCR-TCR, TCR-HLA and TCR-CMV co-occurrence, with a repertoire-size bias correction applied to TCR pairs. A later analysis estimated false discovery rates by permuting HLA or CMV assignments 20 times. In a later analysis, co-occurring TCRs were grouped using DBSCAN, with TCRdist sequence similarity added in when clustering inside HLA-allele-positive subsets. Repertoires with fewer than 30,000 or more than 120,000 public chains were left out of co-occurrence clustering, as were five repertoires with anomalous nucleotide sharing. What TCRdb holds here is the immuneACCESS table cut down to in-frame rearrangements. Part of the clones is not present; checked against another copy, under half of the missing clones reflect an unresolved V gene, and the others are unexplained. The D gene and trimming were derived from the DNA, and the V and J assignments and clone size from that table. Within this sample are some 120,000 clones, with roughly 18% of them counted one time only. The top ten clones comprise 2.9% of the sample.

The TCR comes from a female donor in good health and CMV-seropositive. The sequence links TRBV4-2 to TRBJ2-7; TRBD1 is a possible D gene, resting on 5 matching bases. Specimen: PBMCs. The nucleotide sequence is given as TGTGCCAGCAGCCAAGAGTCGACAGCCTACGAGCAGTACTTC. Its translation reads: CASSQESTAYEQYF.